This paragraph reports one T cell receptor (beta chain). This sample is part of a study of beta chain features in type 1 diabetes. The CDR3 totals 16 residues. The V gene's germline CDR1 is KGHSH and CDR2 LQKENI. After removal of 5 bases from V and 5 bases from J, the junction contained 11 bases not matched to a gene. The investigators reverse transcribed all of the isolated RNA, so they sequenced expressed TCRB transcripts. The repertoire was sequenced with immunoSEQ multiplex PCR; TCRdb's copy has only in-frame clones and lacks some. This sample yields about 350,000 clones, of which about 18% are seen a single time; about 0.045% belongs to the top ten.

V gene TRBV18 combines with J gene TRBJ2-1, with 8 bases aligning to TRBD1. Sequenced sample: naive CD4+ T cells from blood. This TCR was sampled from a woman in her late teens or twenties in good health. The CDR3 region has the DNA TGTGCCAGCTCATCCATTCTGGGACAGGCACACAATGAGCAGTTCTTC. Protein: CASSSILGQAHNEQFF.